Following are 18 T cell receptor beta chains from one sample sequenced in a study of blood T cells in healthy people across ages. Through a sample-barcoded 5' primer and a J-beta primer mix, a second PCR was run for about 7 to 12 cycles. Each CDR3 protein is one row after TCRdb ran MiXCR on the 5' RACE reads. The sample contains roughly 800,000 distinct CDR3 sequences, 20% to 30% of which appear only once. Separately, the same data were catalogued under a study of T cells of mothers and their children.

The source material was blood. The source is a boy under 18 in good health.

The rearrangement links TRBV28 to TRBJ2-2; 7 bases are shared with TRBD1. This CDR3 comprises 15 residues. CDR1 and CDR2 (germline): MDHEN, SYDVKM. With 6 bases clipped from V and 3 bases from J, the junction kept 7 bases outside the gene matches. CDR3 in DNA: TGTGCCAGCAGCTCCGGGACAGACTACACCGGGGAGCTGTTTTTT. It specifies CASSSGTDYTGELFF.

The V gene is TRBV7-9, the J gene TRBJ2-5, with D possibly being TRBD2 (6 bases). The DNA matches TRBJ2-7 better at its end, which makes the J call doubtful. CDR3 size: 15 residues. Germline CDR1 SEHNR, CDR2 FQNEAQ (reference sequence). DNA of the CDR3: TGTGCCAGCAGCTCAACACTAGCCAGTCTCTACGAGCAGTACTTC. It is translated as CASSSTLASLYEQYF.

J is TRBJ2-5 and V is TRBV11-1; D unclear. The DNA matches TRBJ2-7 better at its end, which makes the J call doubtful. CDR3 length: 15 residues. Germline V gives CDR1 SGHAT, CDR2 FQDESV (reference sequence). CDR3 bases: TGTGCCAGCAGCTCAAGCTTATACGAAGCCTACGAGCAGTACTTC. It translates to CASSSSLYEAYEQYF.

This clonotype was counted only a few times. The rearrangement uses TRBV6-6 and TRBJ2-2, with TRBD2 identical over 7 bases. Looked up from germline, CDR1 is MNHNY and CDR2 is SVGAGI (reference sequence). V gave up 2 bases and J gave up 1 base; unmatched junction bases: 4. This CDR3 has 16 amino acids. In nucleotides, the CDR3 is TGTGCCAGCAGTTACCCTGGACTAGAGAACACCGGGGAGCTGTTTTTT. Protein: CASSYPGLENTGELFF.

The chain joins TRBV12-3 or TRBV12-4 to TRBJ1-1, with TRBD1 matching over 8 bases. V trimming: 3 bases; J trimming: 5 bases; junction bases outside the gene matches: 5. The CDR3 has 14 residues. CDR3 in amino acids: CASSFQGAVTEAFF. The DNA of the CDR3 is TGTGCCAGCAGTTTCCAGGGGGCGGTTACTGAAGCTTTCTTT.

About this clonotype itself: A much more abundant neighbour one base away suggests this may be a read error. The chain is built from TRBV4-2 and TRBJ2-4, with 11 bases fitting TRBD2. CDR1 is LGHNA and CDR2 is YNFKEQ in the germline V gene. The CDR3 has 16 residues. The CDR3 region has the DNA TGTGCCAGCGGCCAAGAGGAAGGGGTAGCGGGAGGGCCTCAGTACTTC. Its protein is CASGQEEGVAGGPQYF.

This chain connects TRBV28 to TRBJ1-5; TRBD1 aligns across 7 bases. Trimming at V came to 6 bases and at J to 6 bases, leaving 8 bases not matched to a gene. The CDR3 has 14 amino acids. CDR1 and CDR2 (germline): MDHEN, SYDVKM. Written as DNA, the CDR3 is TGTGCCAGCAGACAGACAGGGTCTACTCAGCCCCAGCATTTT. It is translated as CASRQTGSTQPQHF.

The gene calls are TRBV7-2 and TRBJ1-2, with a possible D match to TRBD1 (5 bases). CDR3 length: 14 residues. V was shortened by 2 bases and J by 5 bases, with 12 bases between the two germline ends. Germline CDR1 reads SGHTA; CDR2 reads FQGNSA. The CDR3 DNA is TGTGCCAGCAGCTTATTAGGGGTAGGGTATGGCTACACCTTC. This translates into CASSLLGVGYGYTF.

This clonotype was seen only a few times. This chain joins TRBV7-8 and TRBJ1-4, with D uncertain. The length of the CDR3 is 14 residues. Trimming shortened V by 2 bases and J by 8 bases, and 12 bases separated the two germline ends. CDR1 SGHVS and CDR2 FQNEAQ come from the germline V gene. Here the CDR3 reads CASSLSRVWEKLFF. The CDR3 nucleotides are TGTGCCAGCAGCTTATCGCGGGTTTGGGAAAAACTGTTTTTT.

The chain carries TRBV5-1 and TRBJ2-3; unclear D gene. The germline V and J ends were trimmed by 3 bases and 5 bases, with 7 bases remaining between them. This CDR3 has 12 residues. Germline CDR1 SGHRS, CDR2 YFSETQ. CDR3 region: CASSSKGDTQYF. In nucleotides, the CDR3 is TGCGCCAGCAGCTCGAAAGGAGATACGCAGTATTTT. Full variable domain (missing parts from reference TRBV5-1 and TRBJ2-3): KAGVTQTPRYLIKTRGQQVTLSCSPISGHRSVSWYQQTPGQGLQFLFEYFSETQRNKGNFPGRFSGRQFSNSRSEMNVSTLELGDSALYLCASSSKGDTQYFGPGTRLTVL.

This clonotype was counted only a few times. This sequence joins TRBV4-2 and TRBJ2-5; no definite D call. CDR1 is LGHNA and CDR2 is YNFKEQ in the germline V gene. Between the trimmed V and J ends, which lost 0 bases and 3 bases, there was a span of 8 bases. This CDR3 has 14 residues. This CDR3 is CASSQDLNEETQYF. The CDR3 DNA reads TGTGCCAGCAGCCAAGATCTAAATGAAGAGACCCAGTACTTC.

DNA for the CDR3: TGTGCCAGCAGCTCCAAATCCGGCTACGAGCAGTACTTC. Amino acid sequence: CASSSKSGYEQYF. The V gene is TRBV7-2, the J gene TRBJ2-7; D is undetermined. The CDR3 loop spans 13 amino acids. CDR1 is SGHTA and CDR2 is FQGNSA in the germline V gene. The germline V and J ends were trimmed by 4 bases and 3 bases, with 10 bases remaining between them.

The chain is built from TRBV4-1 and TRBJ2-4, with D perhaps matching TRBD1 or TRBD2 (5 bases each). Germline values: CDR1 MGHRA, CDR2 YSYEKL. Trimming removed 5 bases at V and 2 bases at J, with 22 bases between. The CDR3 consists of 18 residues. The CDR3 reads CASSSRLAGTGSKNIQYF. The CDR3 coding sequence is TGCGCCAGCAGCTCTAGATTAGCCGGGACGGGCTCCAAAAACATTCAGTACTTC.

The chain carries TRBV29-1 and TRBJ2-2; TRBD2 is a possible D gene (6 bases). This CDR3 is 12 amino acids long. The germline CDR1 and CDR2 sequences are SQVTM and ANQGSEA. The V end lost 0 bases, the J end lost 7 bases, and 6 bases lay between the germline ends. CDR3 sequence: CSVEEGGGELFF. In DNA, the CDR3 is TGCAGCGTTGAAGAGGGGGGCGGGGAGCTGTTTTTT.

The chain joins TRBV7-9 to TRBJ2-7, with D hard to call. Germline CDR1 reads SEHNR; CDR2 reads FQNEAQ (reference sequence). V dropped 2 bases and J dropped 2 bases, with 13 bases sitting between them. This CDR3 contains 15 residues. As DNA, the CDR3 is TGTGCCAGCAGCTTATACGACGGGCGCGCCTACGAGCAGTACTTC. Amino acids: CASSLYDGRAYEQYF.

This clonotype was recorded a few times. The chain recombines TRBV20-1 with TRBJ2-5, with 10 positions matching TRBD1. This CDR3 comprises 14 residues. V lost 5 bases, J lost 5 bases, and 8 bases stayed unmatched. CDR1 DFQATT and CDR2 SNEGSKA come from the germline V gene (reference sequence). For the CDR3, the DNA is TGCAGTGCTCCGGGACAGGGGTATGGTGAGACCCAGTACTTC. Its translation is CSAPGQGYGETQYF.

This clonotype has a handful of counts. V gene TRBV29-1 combines with J gene TRBJ2-6, with D unresolved. V was pared by 6 bases and J by 0 bases, with 9 bases between. The CDR3 consists of 14 residues. Germline lookup yields CDR1 SQVTM and CDR2 ANQGSEA. CDR3 loop: CSVLTSSGANVLTF. In DNA form, the CDR3 reads TGCAGCGTCCTAACAAGCTCTGGGGCCAACGTCCTGACTTTC.

This clonotype was seen a few times. The chain is built from TRBV15 and TRBJ2-7; 7 bases match TRBD2. Germline V gives CDR1 LNHNV, CDR2 YYDKDF (reference sequence). The CDR3 covers 15 residues. The V and J ends lost 0 bases and 5 bases, in that order; junction bases with no gene match: 7. Written as DNA, the CDR3 is TGTGCCACCAGCAGAGATGGGGGGGGAGCTAACGAGCAGTACTTC. It translates to CATSRDGGGANEQYF. Combining the CDR3 with reference TRBV15 and TRBJ2-7 gives the whole variable domain DAMVIQNPRYQVTQFGKPVTLSCSQTLNHNVMYWYQQKSSQAPKLLFHYYDKDFNNEADTPDNFQSRRPNTSFCFLDIRSPGLGDTAMYLCATSRDGGGANEQYFGPGTRLTVT.